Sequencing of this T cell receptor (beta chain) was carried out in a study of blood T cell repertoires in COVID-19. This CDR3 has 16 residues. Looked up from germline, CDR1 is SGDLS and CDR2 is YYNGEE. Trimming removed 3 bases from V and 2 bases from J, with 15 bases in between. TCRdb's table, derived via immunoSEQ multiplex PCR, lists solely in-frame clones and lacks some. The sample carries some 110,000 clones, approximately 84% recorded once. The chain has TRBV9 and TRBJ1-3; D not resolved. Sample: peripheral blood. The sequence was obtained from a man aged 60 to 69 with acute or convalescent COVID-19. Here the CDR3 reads CASSAFGRETGNTIYF. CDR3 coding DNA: TGTGCCAGCAGCGCGTTTGGGCGGGAGACTGGAAACACCATATATTTT.